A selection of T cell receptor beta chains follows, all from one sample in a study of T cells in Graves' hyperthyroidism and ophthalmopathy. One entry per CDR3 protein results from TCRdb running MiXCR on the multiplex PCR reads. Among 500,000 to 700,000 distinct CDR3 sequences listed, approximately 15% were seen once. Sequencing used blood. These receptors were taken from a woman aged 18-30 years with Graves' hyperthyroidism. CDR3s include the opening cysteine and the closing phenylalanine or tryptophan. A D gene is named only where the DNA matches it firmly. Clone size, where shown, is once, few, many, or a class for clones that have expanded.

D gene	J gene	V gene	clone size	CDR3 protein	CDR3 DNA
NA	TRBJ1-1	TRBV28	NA	CASSPGAGPTEAFF	TGTGCCAGCAGCCCGGGCGCCGGGCCAACTGAAGCTTTCTTT
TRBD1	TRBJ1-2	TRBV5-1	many	CASSLSGTGDGYTF	TGCGCCAGCAGCTTGAGCGGGACAGGGGACGGCTACACCTTC
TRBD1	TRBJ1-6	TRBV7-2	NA	CASSPLGVGGTGYNSPLHF	TGTGCCAGCAGCCCTCTGGGAGTTGGCGGGACAGGATATAATTCACCCCTCCACTTT
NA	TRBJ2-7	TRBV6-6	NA	CASSYSIARHEQYF	TGTGCCAGCAGTTACTCGATAGCTCGCCACGAGCAGTACTTC
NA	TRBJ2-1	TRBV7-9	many	CASSPGVAAYNEQFF	TGTGCCAGCAGCCCGGGAGTAGCGGCCTACAATGAGCAGTTCTTC
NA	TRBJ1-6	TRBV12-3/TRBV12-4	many	CASSSPLHF	TGTGCCAGCAGTTCCCCTCTCCACTTT
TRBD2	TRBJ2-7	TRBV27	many	CASSSLSSGSFNEQYF	TGTGCCAGCAGTTCTCTGTCTAGCGGGAGCTTCAACGAGCAGTACTTC
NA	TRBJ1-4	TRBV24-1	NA	CATSDSGSVLFF	TGTGCCACCAGTGATTCAGGATCCGTCCTGTTTTTT
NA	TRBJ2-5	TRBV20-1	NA	CNARGKKETQYF	TGCAATGCTAGAGGAAAAAAAGAGACCCAGTACTTC
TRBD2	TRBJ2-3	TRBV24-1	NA	CAASEPSGATDTQYF	TGTGCCGCCAGTGAACCTAGCGGGGCCACAGATACGCAGTATTTT
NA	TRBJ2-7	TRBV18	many	CASSPSPGGLHEQYF	TGTGCCAGCTCACCATCCCCAGGGGGGTTACACGAGCAGTACTTC
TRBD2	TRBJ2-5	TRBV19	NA	CASRTSGREPQETQYF	TGTGCCAGCAGGACTAGCGGGAGGGAACCCCAAGAGACCCAGTACTTC
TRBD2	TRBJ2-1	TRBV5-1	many	CASFISGRSDNEQFF	TGCGCCAGCTTCATTAGCGGGAGGTCCGACAATGAGCAGTTCTTC
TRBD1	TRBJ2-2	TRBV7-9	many	CASRRPQGSTGELFF	TGTGCCAGCAGAAGGCCACAGGGGAGCACCGGGGAGCTGTTTTTT
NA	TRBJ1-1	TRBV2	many	CASSGWADNTEAFF	TGTGCCAGCAGTGGTTGGGCAGACAACACTGAAGCTTTCTTT
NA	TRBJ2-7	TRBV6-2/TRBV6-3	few	CASSYKWQGSYEQYF	TGTGCCAGCAGTTACAAATGGCAGGGTTCCTACGAGCAGTACTTC
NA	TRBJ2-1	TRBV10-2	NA	CASSGVNGYSYNEQFF	TGCGCCAGCAGTGGGGTTAACGGATACTCCTACAATGAGCAGTTCTTC
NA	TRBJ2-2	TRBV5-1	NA	CASSADRGRMLFF	TGCGCCAGCAGCGCCGACCGAGGCCGTATGCTGTTTTTT
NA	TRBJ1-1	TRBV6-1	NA	CASNQIGWGGGTEAFF	TGTGCCAGCAACCAAATAGGGTGGGGAGGCGGCACTGAAGCTTTCTTT
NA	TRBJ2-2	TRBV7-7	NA	CASSLVPPRANTGELFF	TGTGCCAGCAGCTTAGTCCCCCCCCGGGCGAACACCGGGGAGCTGTTTTTT
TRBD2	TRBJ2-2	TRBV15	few	CATSRTPGLANTGELFF	TGTGCCACCAGCAGAACTCCGGGACTAGCTAACACCGGGGAGCTGTTTTTT
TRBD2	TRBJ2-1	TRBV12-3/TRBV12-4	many	CASSISGGANEQFF	TGTGCCAGCAGTATTAGCGGGGGGGCCAATGAGCAGTTCTTC
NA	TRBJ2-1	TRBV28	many	CASSTPKASNRNEQFF	TGTGCCAGCAGTACCCCAAAAGCGAGCAATAGGAATGAGCAGTTCTTC
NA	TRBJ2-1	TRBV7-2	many	CASSLRSQGSNEQFF	TGTGCCAGCAGCCTCCGATCACAGGGTTCAAATGAGCAGTTCTTC
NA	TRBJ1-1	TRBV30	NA	CAWSPPVIEAFF	TGTGCCTGGAGTCCCCCAGTGATCGAAGCTTTCTTT
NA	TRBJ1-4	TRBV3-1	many	CASTPAYGANEKLFF	TGTGCCAGCACCCCGGCGTATGGGGCTAATGAAAAACTGTTTTTT
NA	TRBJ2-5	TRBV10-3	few	CAISERIEETQYF	TGTGCCATCAGTGAGAGGATCGAAGAGACCCAGTACTTC
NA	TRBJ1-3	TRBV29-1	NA	CSVGKSPGNTIYF	TGCAGCGTAGGAAAATCACCCGGAAACACCATATATTTT
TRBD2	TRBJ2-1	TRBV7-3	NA	CASSLLTGGYLFF	TGTGCCAGCAGCTTACTCACCGGGGGGTATCTGTTCTTC
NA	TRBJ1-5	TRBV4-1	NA	CASSQAWSNQPQHF	TGCGCCAGCAGCCAAGCGTGGAGCAATCAGCCCCAGCATTTT
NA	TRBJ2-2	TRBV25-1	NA	CASSQRDPGELFF	TGTGCCAGCAGCCAACGTGACCCCGGGGAGCTGTTTTTT
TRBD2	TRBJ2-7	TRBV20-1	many	CSARGGGAGESYEQYF	TGCAGTGCTAGAGGGGGTGGGGCGGGAGAATCCTACGAGCAGTACTTC
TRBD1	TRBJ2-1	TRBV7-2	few	CASKSRDRGFHEQFF	TGTGCCAGTAAGAGCCGGGACAGGGGATTTCATGAGCAGTTCTTC
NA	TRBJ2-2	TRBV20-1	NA	CSARPTRVFNTGELFF	TGCAGTGCTAGACCAACCCGGGTCTTCAACACCGGGGAGCTGTTTTTT
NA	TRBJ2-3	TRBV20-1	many	CSTEATGHSTQYF	TGCAGTACTGAAGCCACAGGTCATAGTACGCAGTATTTT
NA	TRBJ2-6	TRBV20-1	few	CSASGLDRSKTPGANVLTF	TGCAGTGCTAGCGGGCTCGACAGGTCAAAGACCCCTGGGGCCAACGTCCTGACTTTC
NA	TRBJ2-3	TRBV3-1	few	CASSRDANTQYF	TGTGCCAGCAGCCGGGACGCTAATACGCAGTATTTT
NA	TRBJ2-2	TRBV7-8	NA	CASRTTRTGELFF	TGTGCCAGCAGAACGACCCGTACCGGGGAGCTGTTTTTT
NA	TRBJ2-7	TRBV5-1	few	CASSLGLGPSEQYF	TGCGCCAGCAGCTTGGGACTAGGACCCTCCGAGCAGTACTTC
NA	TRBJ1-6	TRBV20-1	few	CSARTTENSPLHF	TGCAGTGCTAGGACGACAGAAAATTCACCCCTCCACTTT
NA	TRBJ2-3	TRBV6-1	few	CASSRPGLNMQYF	TGTGCCAGCAGTCGGCCGGGACTTAATATGCAGTATTTT
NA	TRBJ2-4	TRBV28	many	CASSEARGLAKNIQYF	TGTGCCAGCAGTGAAGCGCGGGGGCTGGCCAAAAACATTCAGTACTTC
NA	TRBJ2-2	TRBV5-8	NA	CATNQAQGHTGELFF	TGTGCCACCAACCAAGCGCAGGGTCACACCGGGGAGCTGTTTTTT
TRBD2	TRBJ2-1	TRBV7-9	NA	CASSLLAGGNGEQFF	TGTGCCAGCAGCCTACTAGCGGGAGGAAACGGTGAGCAGTTCTTC
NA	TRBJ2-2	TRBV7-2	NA	CASGGGPNTGELFF	TGTGCCAGCGGTGGGGGGCCCAACACCGGGGAGCTGTTTTTT
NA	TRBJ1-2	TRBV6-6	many	CASSYSAGTLDTPGYTF	TGTGCCAGCAGTTACTCAGCCGGGACGCTGGATACTCCTGGCTACACCTTC
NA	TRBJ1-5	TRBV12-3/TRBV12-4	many	CASSLRGKQPQHF	TGTGCCAGCAGTTTACGTGGGAAACAGCCCCAGCATTTT
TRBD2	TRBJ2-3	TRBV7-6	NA	CASSLLAGGPSDTQYF	TGTGCCAGCAGCTTACTCGCGGGGGGGCCGTCAGATACGCAGTATTTT
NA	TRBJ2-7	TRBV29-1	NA	CNVEQGGKSSYEQYF	TGCAACGTGGAACAGGGAGGGAAGAGCTCCTACGAGCAGTACTTC
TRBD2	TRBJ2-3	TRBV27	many	CASSGAGVRDTQYF	TGTGCCAGCAGTGGAGCGGGAGTAAGAGATACGCAGTATTTT
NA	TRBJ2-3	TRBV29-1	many	CSVVYPTGTDTQYF	TGCAGCGTTGTCTACCCGACTGGCACAGATACGCAGTATTTT
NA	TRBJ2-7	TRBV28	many	CASSQPGTRREQYF	TGTGCCAGCAGCCAACCGGGGACACGTCGCGAGCAGTACTTC
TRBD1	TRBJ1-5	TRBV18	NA	CASSPTEGGGQPQHF	TGTGCCAGCTCACCCACCGAAGGGGGCGGTCAGCCCCAGCATTTT
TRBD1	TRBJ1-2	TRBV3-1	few	CASSQVAGQSYGYTF	TGTGCCAGCAGCCAAGTCGCGGGACAGTCTTATGGCTACACCTTC
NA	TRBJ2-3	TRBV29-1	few	CSTDTQYF	TGCAGCACAGATACGCAGTATTTT